This T cell receptor (beta chain) is from a study of blood T cell repertoires in COVID-19. The CDR3 is 16 residues long. Trimming pared 3 bases from V and 5 bases from J, leaving 17 bases between. Germline loops: CDR1 SGHRS, CDR2 YFSETQ. Per the study methods: Researchers report that nucleated cell counts were estimated from reference gene primer amplification. Assay: immunoSEQ multiplex PCR; the TCRdb copy retains only in-frame clones and omits some. V, J and clone size are those of that table, while D and trimming were read from the DNA. The sample has 130,000 or so clones; 65% to 85% are singletons.

The chain carries TRBV5-1 and TRBJ1-4; TRBD1 is a possible D gene (6 bases). Material: peripheral blood. The source of this sequence is a woman older than 75 with acute or convalescent COVID-19. CDR3 amino acids: CASSYHRQEGNEKLFF. CDR3 bases: TGCGCCAGCAGCTACCACAGACAGGAAGGGAATGAAAAACTGTTTTTT.